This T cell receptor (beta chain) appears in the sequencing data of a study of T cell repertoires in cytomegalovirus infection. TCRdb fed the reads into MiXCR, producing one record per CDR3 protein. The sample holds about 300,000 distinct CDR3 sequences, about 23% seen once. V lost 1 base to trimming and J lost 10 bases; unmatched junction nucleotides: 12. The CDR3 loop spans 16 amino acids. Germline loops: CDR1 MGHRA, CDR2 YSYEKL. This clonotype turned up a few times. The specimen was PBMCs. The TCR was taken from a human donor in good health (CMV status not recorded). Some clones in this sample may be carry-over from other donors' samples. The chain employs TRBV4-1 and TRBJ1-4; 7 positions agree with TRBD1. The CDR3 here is CASSQGIRTGRGKLFF. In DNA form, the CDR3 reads TGCGCCAGCAGCCAAGGGATCCGGACAGGTCGGGGAAAACTGTTTTTT.